This entry features one TCR beta chain sequence. The antigen remains undetermined. These data are taken from a study of T cell responses to AZD1222 COVID-19 vaccine. Study findings and constraints: Spike-specific TCR breadth and depth went up after people got two AZD1222 doses. Close to half of all spike-specific TCRs reportedly target regions of the variants that are unmutated. White British people made up most donors, females outnumbered males, and clonal diversity was possibly underestimated.

Measured with immunoSEQ multiplex PCR; TCRdb has only the in-frame clones, and not every one. The profile covers some 150,000 clones, with around 92% appearing a single time and 3.6% taken by the ten largest. It was second doses at about 4 or about 12 weeks that were pooled. This sample comprised peripheral blood, obtained 28 days after the second AZD1222 dose. The sequence was obtained from an adult who received the AZD1222 COVID-19 vaccine.

CDR3 protein: CASSPNLGTSAYYEQYF. The CDR3 DNA sequence: TGCGCCAGCAGCCCAAACCTCGGGACTAGCGCATACTACGAGCAGTACTTC. The genes are TRBV4-1 and TRBJ2-7; 10 bases map to TRBD2. The V gene end was trimmed by 4 bases and the J gene end by 3 bases; junction bases not matched to a gene: 12. Per the germline V gene, CDR1 is MGHRA and CDR2 is YSYEKL. The CDR3 has 17 amino acids.